Following are 21 T cell receptor beta chains from one sample sequenced in a study of beta chain features in type 1 diabetes listed by TCRdb under 2018. Points the paper makes about the study in general: Type 1 diabetes patients showed a moderate but significant shortening of TCRB CDR3 length in all four CD4+ subsets.

The library was built by means of the immunoSEQ multiplex PCR assay. The entire isolated RNA was reverse transcribed using the High Capacity cDNA Reverse Transcription Kit, and thus expressed TCRB transcripts were sequenced. Entries here come from immuneACCESS through TCRdb and include only in-frame sequences with V and J called. Some clones fail to appear in such tables; in the studies checked, an unresolved V gene covers under half of the shortfall, and the cause of the remainder is unknown. Within this sample are hundreds of thousands of clones, with roughly 13% of them counted one time only. 0.015% to 0.02% of the sample is held by the ten biggest clonotypes. No antigens are known for them. The source material was naive CD4+ T cells from blood. Sample cell subset or site, as interpreted from the label and publication: true naive CD4+ T cells. These receptors all come from a man aged 30 to 39 with type 1 diabetes.

This clone has only a few counts. This chain joins TRBV2 and TRBJ1-2; D gene ambiguous. The CDR3 loop spans 13 amino acids. The V end was cut by 8 bases, the J end by 0 bases, with 10 bases between. Germline-derived CDR1 and CDR2 are SNHLY and FYNNEI. CDR3 sequence (DNA): TGTGCCAGCCGGAGAGAATCTAACTATGGCTACACCTTC. Translated: CASRRESNYGYTF.

This clone was picked up a small number of times. This chain joins TRBV6-5 and TRBJ2-6, with no clear D. V lost 7 bases to trimming and J lost 2 bases, with 6 bases between them. Per germline, CDR1 MNHEY and CDR2 SVGAGI. The CDR3 length is 13 residues. The CDR3 sequence is CASNGAGANVLTF. The CDR3 nucleotides are TGTGCCAGCAACGGTGCTGGGGCCAACGTCCTGACTTTC.

This clone was detected only a few times. In nucleotides, the CDR3 is TGTGCCAGTAGTGCCGGGACTAGCTTCTACGAGCAGTACTTC. Residues: CASSAGTSFYEQYF. The V and J genes are TRBV19 and TRBJ2-7, with 9 bases that match TRBD2. Germline CDR1 reads LNHDA; CDR2 reads SQIVND (reference sequence). After removal of 5 bases from V and 3 bases from J, the junction contained 5 bases not matched to a gene. This CDR3 region has 14 residues.

This clone came up a few times. The V gene is TRBV25-1, the J gene TRBJ2-1; no definite D call. The CDR3 runs to 15 residues. The V end lost 2 bases, the J end lost 0 bases, and 8 bases lay between the germline ends. The germline V gene has CDR1 MGHDK and CDR2 SYGVNS. CDR3 in amino acids: CASSEVRSSYNEQFF. CDR3 nucleotide sequence: TGTGCCAGCAGTGAAGTCCGGAGCTCCTACAATGAGCAGTTCTTC.

The chain couples TRBV18 to TRBJ1-1; D perhaps matches TRBD1 (5 bases). This CDR3 is built from 13 residues. Trimming took off 0 bases at V and 10 bases at J, with 12 bases between the two ends. The V gene's germline CDR1 is KGHSH and CDR2 LQKENI. The CDR3 nucleotides are TGTGCCAGCTCACCACCGTCGGCGGGGGGAGCTTTCTTT. This codes for CASSPPSAGGAFF.

This clone was counted only a few times. The chain has TRBV5-4 and TRBJ2-1; possibly TRBD1 for D (6 bases). This CDR3 has 16 residues. Trimming took off 0 bases at V and 0 bases at J, with 10 bases between the two ends. The germline CDR1 and CDR2 sequences are SGHNT and YYREEE (reference sequence). The CDR3 bases are TGTGCCAGCAGCTTGGAAGGGGGACGCTCCTACAATGAGCAGTTCTTC. It yields the protein CASSLEGGRSYNEQFF. Variable domain in full (rest from reference TRBV5-4 and TRBJ2-1): ETGVTQSPTHLIKTRGQQVTLRCSSQSGHNTVSWYQQALGQGPQFIFQYYREEENGRGNFPPRFSGLQFPNYSSELNVNALELDDSALYLCASSLEGGRSYNEQFFGPGTRLTVL.

This chain uses TRBV7-2 with TRBJ2-1; D call uncertain. Germline loops: CDR1 SGHTA, CDR2 FQGNSA. The CDR3 totals 11 residues. V was trimmed by 5 bases and J by 5 bases, leaving 4 bases between them. As DNA, the CDR3 is TGTGCCAGCAGCCTCGACAATGAGCAGTTCTTC. Translation: CASSLDNEQFF.

The gene calls are TRBV5-4 and TRBJ1-5; 12 positions match TRBD1. Germline assignment: CDR1 SGHNT and CDR2 YYREEE (reference sequence). This CDR3 comprises 17 residues. J gave up 5 bases and V 8 bases, and 14 bases lay outside the gene matches. CDR3 in amino acids: CASPPGQGAIPYQPQHF. As DNA, the CDR3 is TGTGCCAGTCCACCGGGACAGGGGGCGATCCCTTATCAGCCCCAGCATTTT.

The CDR3 here is CASSSPDSLPYNEQFF. The CDR3 region has the DNA TGCGCCAGCAGTTCTCCAGACAGTCTTCCCTACAATGAGCAGTTCTTC. This chain uses TRBV5-1 with TRBJ2-1; D perhaps matches TRBD1 (5 bases). The CDR3 spans 16 residues. The germline CDR1 and CDR2 sequences are SGHRS and YFSETQ. The V and J ends lost 5 bases and 2 bases respectively, with 17 bases between them.

The rearrangement uses TRBV28 and TRBJ1-2; D perhaps matches TRBD1 (5 bases). The CDR3 loop spans 15 amino acids. In germline, CDR1 is MDHEN, CDR2 SYDVKM. Trimming stripped 3 bases from V and 3 bases from J, with 14 bases between. The CDR3 sequence is CASSFVQALDYGYTF. CDR3 DNA: TGTGCCAGCAGTTTTGTACAGGCTTTGGACTATGGCTACACCTTC.

This clone has more than one count but fewer than ten. The V and J genes are TRBV28 and TRBJ2-3; 12 bases match TRBD2. The germline CDR1 and CDR2 sequences are MDHEN and SYDVKM. V lost 5 bases to trimming and J lost 4 bases; unmatched junction nucleotides: 1. The CDR3 spans 14 residues. CDR3 sequence reads: CASSRLAGADTQYF. The CDR3, as DNA: TGTGCCAGCAGTAGACTAGCGGGGGCAGATACGCAGTATTTT.

This clone turned up a few times. The V and J genes are TRBV5-4 and TRBJ2-5; 8 bases line up with TRBD2. Per the germline V gene, CDR1 is SGHNT and CDR2 is YYREEE (reference sequence). The CDR3 loop spans 15 amino acids. Losses at the gene ends were 0 bases for V and 4 bases for J; bases not matched to a gene: 5. The CDR3 DNA is TGTGCCAGCAGCTTGGCCGGGAGGGGGAGAGAGACCCAGTACTTC. The encoded protein is CASSLAGRGRETQYF.

A few counts support this clone. This rearrangement joins TRBV5-1 to TRBJ1-1; no reliable D call. Germline CDR1 reads SGHRS; CDR2 reads YFSETQ. This CDR3 region has 13 residues. V was shortened by 4 bases and J by 1 base, with 8 bases between the two germline ends. The CDR3 protein is CASSPAGNTEAFF. The DNA of the CDR3 is TGCGCCAGCAGCCCCGCGGGGAACACTGAAGCTTTCTTT.

About this clone: This CDR3 is also generated by other DNA sequences in the sample. The chain is built from TRBV7-2 and TRBJ1-1; D is ambiguous. This CDR3 comprises 14 residues. Deletions cut 1 base from V and 2 bases from J, with 8 bases between. Germline assignment: CDR1 SGHTA and CDR2 FQGNSA. As DNA, the CDR3 is TGTGCCAGCAGCTTAGGGCGGGCCAACACTGAAGCTTTCTTT. Its protein product is CASSLGRANTEAFF.

A word on this clone: The same CDR3 can be traced to other DNA sequences in this sample. The chain has TRBV30 and TRBJ1-1; TRBD1 is a possible D gene (6 bases). CDR3 size: 13 residues. Trimming removed 0 bases at V and 3 bases at J, with 8 bases between. Germline V gene sequence: CDR1 GTSNPN, CDR2 SVGIG (reference sequence). This CDR3 reads CAWSVQGDTEAFF. CDR3 nucleotides: TGTGCCTGGAGTGTACAGGGAGACACTGAAGCTTTCTTT.

The chain couples TRBV15 to TRBJ2-3; D ambiguous. The CDR3 length is 14 residues. V was cut by 5 bases and J by 0 bases, with 9 bases left in between. Germline CDR1 and CDR2: LNHNV and YYDKDF (reference sequence). The CDR3 region is CATSPIRSTDTQYF. The CDR3 region has the DNA TGTGCCACCAGCCCCATACGGAGCACAGATACGCAGTATTTT.

This clone was observed a few times. This chain links TRBV9 with TRBJ2-3, with 8 bases that match TRBD2. With 2 bases clipped from V and 3 bases from J, the junction kept 8 bases outside the gene matches. This CDR3 comprises 16 residues. Germline V lookup: CDR1 SGDLS, CDR2 YYNGEE. The CDR3 here is CASSVTSGPATDTQYF. The CDR3 region has the DNA TGTGCCAGCAGCGTCACTAGCGGACCGGCAACAGATACGCAGTATTTT. Full variable domain (remainder filled in from reference TRBV9 and TRBJ2-3): DSGVTQTPKHLITATGQRVTLRCSPRSGDLSVYWYQQSLDQGLQFLIQYYNGEERAKGNILERFSAQQFPDLHSELNLSSLELGDSALYFCASSVTSGPATDTQYFGPGTRLTVL.

The gene calls are TRBV29-1 and TRBJ2-5; TRBD2 might be the D (7 bases). The CDR3 has 11 residues. Germline values: CDR1 SQVTM, CDR2 ANQGSEA. Trimming cost V 7 bases and J 4 bases, with 10 bases left between them. The CDR3 loop is CSGGGPETQYF. Here the CDR3 DNA reads TGCAGCGGGGGGGGGCCAGAGACCCAGTACTTC.

This clone was seen a handful of times. The CDR3 reads CATVTGPIQYF. CDR3 nucleotides: TGTGCGACCGTGACAGGGCCAATTCAGTACTTC. The rearrangement links TRBV28 to TRBJ2-4; 7 nucleotides match TRBD1. Germline-derived CDR1 and CDR2 are MDHEN and SYDVKM. The CDR3 extends over 11 amino acids.

V usage is TRBV25-1 and J usage is TRBJ2-3; a possible D gene is TRBD2 (5 bases). Per the germline V gene, CDR1 is MGHDK and CDR2 is SYGVNS. This CDR3 has 16 amino acids. The V end was cut by 1 base, the J end by 2 bases, with 13 bases between. DNA of the CDR3: TGTGCCAGCAGTGAATTGGTAAGAGGGTCCACAGATACGCAGTATTTT. Residues: CASSELVRGSTDTQYF.

CDR3 loop: CASSIGQGPYNEQFF. CDR3 nucleotides: TGTGCCAGCAGCATTGGGCAGGGGCCCTACAATGAGCAGTTCTTC. The gene calls are TRBV4-2 and TRBJ2-1, with D maybe TRBD1 (6 bases). Trimming took 5 bases from V and 2 from J, leaving 13 bases between them. The length of the CDR3 is 15 residues. Germline CDR1 LGHNA, CDR2 YNFKEQ.